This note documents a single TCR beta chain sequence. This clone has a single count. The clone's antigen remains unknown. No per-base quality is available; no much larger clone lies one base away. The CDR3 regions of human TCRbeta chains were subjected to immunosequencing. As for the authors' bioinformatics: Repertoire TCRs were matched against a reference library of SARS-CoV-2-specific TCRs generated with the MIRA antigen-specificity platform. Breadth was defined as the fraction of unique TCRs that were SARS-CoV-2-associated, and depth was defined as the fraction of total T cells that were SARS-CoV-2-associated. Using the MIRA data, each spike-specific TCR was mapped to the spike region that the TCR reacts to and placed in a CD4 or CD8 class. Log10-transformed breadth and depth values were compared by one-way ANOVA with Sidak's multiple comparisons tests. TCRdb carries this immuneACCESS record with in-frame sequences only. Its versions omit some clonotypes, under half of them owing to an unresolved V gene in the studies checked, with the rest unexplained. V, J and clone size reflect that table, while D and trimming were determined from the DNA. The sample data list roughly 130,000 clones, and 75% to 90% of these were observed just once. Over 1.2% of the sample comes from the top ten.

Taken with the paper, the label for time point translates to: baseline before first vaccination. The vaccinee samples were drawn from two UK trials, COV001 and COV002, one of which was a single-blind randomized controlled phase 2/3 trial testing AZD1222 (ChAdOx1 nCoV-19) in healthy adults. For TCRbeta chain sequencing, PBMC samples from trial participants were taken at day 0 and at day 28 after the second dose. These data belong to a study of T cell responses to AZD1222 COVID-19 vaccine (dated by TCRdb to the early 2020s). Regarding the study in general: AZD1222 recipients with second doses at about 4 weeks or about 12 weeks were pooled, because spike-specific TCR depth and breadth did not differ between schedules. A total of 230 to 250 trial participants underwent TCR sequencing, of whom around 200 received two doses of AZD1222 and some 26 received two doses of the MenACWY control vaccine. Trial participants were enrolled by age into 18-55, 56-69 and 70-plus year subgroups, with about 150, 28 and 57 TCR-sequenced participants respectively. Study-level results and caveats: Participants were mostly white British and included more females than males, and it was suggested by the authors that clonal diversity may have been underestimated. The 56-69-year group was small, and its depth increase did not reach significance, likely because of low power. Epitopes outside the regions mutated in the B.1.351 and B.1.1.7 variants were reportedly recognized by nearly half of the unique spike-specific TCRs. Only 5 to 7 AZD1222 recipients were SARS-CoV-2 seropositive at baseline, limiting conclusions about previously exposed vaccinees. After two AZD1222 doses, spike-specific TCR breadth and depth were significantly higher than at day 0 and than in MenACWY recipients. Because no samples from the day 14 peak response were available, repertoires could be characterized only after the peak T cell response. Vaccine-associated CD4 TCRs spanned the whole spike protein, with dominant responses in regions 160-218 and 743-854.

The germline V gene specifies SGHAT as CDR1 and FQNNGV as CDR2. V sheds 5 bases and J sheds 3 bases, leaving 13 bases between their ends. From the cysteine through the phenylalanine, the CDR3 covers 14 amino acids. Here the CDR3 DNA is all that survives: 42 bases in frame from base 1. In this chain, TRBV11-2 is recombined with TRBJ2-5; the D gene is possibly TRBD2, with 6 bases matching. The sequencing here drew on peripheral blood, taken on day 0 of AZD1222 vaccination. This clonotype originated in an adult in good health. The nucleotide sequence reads TGTGCCAGCAGCCTCCGACTAGTCGAAGAGACCCAGTACTTC. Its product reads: CASSLRLVEETQYF.